This T cell receptor beta chain originates from a study of blood T cell repertoires in COVID-19. This clone was counted a few times. V dropped 5 bases and J dropped 1 base, with 11 bases sitting between them. Germline V gene sequence: CDR1 SGHNT, CDR2 YENEEA. CDR3 size: 15 residues. The assay was immunoSEQ multiplex PCR, and TCRdb's table has in-frame clones only and misses some. Seen here are some 13,000 clones, around nine tenths observed once, and the top ten hold about 51%. The chain carries TRBV11-3 and TRBJ2-2; a possible D gene is TRBD1 (5 bases). Sequencing used peripheral blood. The receptor's source is a man at least 80 years old with acute or convalescent COVID-19. The CDR3 sequence: CASSHRGQNTGELFF. DNA for the CDR3: TGTGCCAGCAGCCATAGAGGACAGAACACCGGGGAGCTGTTTTTT.